Presented here are 23 T cell receptor delta chains from one specimen sequenced in a study of γδ T cells in repeated Plasmodium falciparum infection. Gammadelta T cells were flow-sorted from PBMC into Vgamma9/Vdelta2+ and Vdelta2-negative populations for bulk analysis. TCRdb re-called the multiplex PCR reads with CATT. The table lists 85,000 to 100,000 delta-chain clones, approximately 0.96% of them singletons. Material: gamma-delta T cells from blood. All receptors come from a pool of human donors (malaria-infected and uninfected, not separated).

This clone was seen a few times. A read error is the likely source, as a far larger clone sits one nucleotide away. The sample has other DNA sequences that encode this CDR3 too. The rearrangement links TRDV2 to TRDJ1; D is possibly TRDD3 (5 bases). The J gene, left out of TCRdb, was set here by checking the DNA against germline. The ends were cut back, 3 bases at V and 0 bases at J, with 22 bases in the middle. This CDR3 spans 18 amino acids. CDR1 is GEAIGNYY, CDR2 EKD, per germline. The CDR3 sequence: CACDPMGTGGLHTDKLIF. The CDR3, as DNA: TGTGCCTGTGACCCCATGGGGACTGGAGGACTACACACCGATAAACTCATCTTT.

This clone was picked up a small number of times. TCRdb assigns this DNA the protein of a much larger clone, which departs from its translation at residue 11; this likely reflects a read error, and the protein shown comes from translating the DNA. V usage is TRDV2 and J usage is TRDJ1, with D possibly matching TRDD2 (5 bases). Here the J gene was assigned by germline matching of the DNA, as TCRdb has none. Germline V lookup: CDR1 GEAIGNYY, CDR2 EKD. The V end lost 3 bases, the J end lost 6 bases, and 28 bases lay between the germline ends. This CDR3 has 18 residues. In DNA, the CDR3 is TGTGCCTGTGACCCTTCTCATTCCCGACCGAGTGGCGATAATAAACTCATCTTT. It specifies CACDPSHSRPSGDNKLIF.

In this sample, this clone turned up many times. A far larger clone is only one base removed, so a read error is likely. Other DNA sequences within the sample encode an identical CDR3. V usage is TRDV2 and J usage is TRDJ1; TRDD3 aligns across 13 bases. Germline assignment: CDR1 GEAIGNYY and CDR2 EKD. Losses at the gene ends were 7 bases for V and 0 bases for J; bases not matched to a gene: 7. The CDR3 loop spans 16 amino acids. The CDR3 loop reads CACDVLGDTNTDKLIF. CDR3 bases: TGTGCCTGCGACGTACTGGGGGATACGAACACCGATAAACTCATCTTT.

In its sample, this clone was seen a few times. A single base is all that separates this from a far larger clone, so a read error is likely. The identical CDR3 is also encoded by other nucleotide sequences in the sample. The V gene is TRDV1, the J gene TRDJ1, with 10 nucleotides matching TRDD3. The J gene is not listed in TCRdb, so it was assigned here from a DNA match to germline. The V and J ends lost 3 bases and 3 bases, in that order; junction bases with no gene match: 13. This CDR3 has 18 amino acids. Looked up from germline, CDR1 is TSWWSYY and CDR2 is QGS. This chain's CDR3 is CALGELILITGGSDKLIF. DNA for the CDR3: TGTGCTCTTGGGGAGCTAATCCTAATTACTGGGGGATCCGATAAACTCATCTTT.

Points on this clone: This likely stems from a read error, as it lies one base from a far larger clone. Other DNA sequences in the same sample also yield this CDR3. The chain joins TRDV3 to TRDJ1, with 8 nucleotides matching TRDD3. CDR3 length: 23 residues. Germline V gene lookup returns CDR1 TVYSNPD and CDR2 GDNSRS (reference sequence). The trim removed 0 bases at V and 0 bases at J, leaving 30 bases unmatched. The CDR3 DNA sequence: TGTGCCTTTAGAGGGGTTAGGTCGGGCCTACAGGGTGGGGGATTGCTGTACACCGATAAACTCATCTTT. This codes for CAFRGVRSGLQGGGLLYTDKLIF.

In this sample, this clone turned up a few times. The protein in TCRdb stems from a much larger clone and differs at residue 6 from this DNA's translation, likely a read error; here the protein is translated from the DNA. This chain uses TRDV1 with TRDJ1; tentative D call: TRDD3 (5 bases). Germline CDR1 is TSWWSYY and CDR2 is QGS. V was cut by 2 bases and J by 3 bases, with 25 bases left in between. CDR3 length: 19 amino acids. CDR3 coding DNA: TGTGCTCTTGGGGAAGAACGACAAGCGACGAAAGGGGAGTCCGATAAACTCATCTTT. As protein: CALGEERQATKGESDKLIF.

This clone was observed a few times. For this DNA, TCRdb reports the protein of a much larger clone, which diverges at residue 3, most likely from a read error; the protein presented here is translated directly from the DNA. The CDR3 DNA sequence: TGTGCTCCTGGGGAATGCTTCTGGGAGCGAAGCTACACCGATAAACTCATCTTT. This translates into CAPGECFWERSYTDKLIF. V gene TRDV1 combines with J gene TRDJ1, with a weak D call TRDD3 (6 bases). TCRdb gives no J gene; it was assigned here by matching the DNA to germline. This CDR3 is 18 amino acids long. CDR1 and CDR2 (germline): TSWWSYY, QGS.

The J segment is TRDJ1; no V gene was assigned; TRDD3 was called by the table and not checked on the DNA. The CDR3 has 15 amino acids. For the CDR3, the DNA is TGCGCCCGGATGGGGGGATCTCCGGGCACCGCTAAACTCATCTTT. The encoded protein is CARMGGSPGTAKLIF.

The table lists this clone with many counts. The sample has other DNA sequences that encode this CDR3 too. The chain uses TRDV1 and TRDJ2, with D perhaps matching TRDD3 (6 bases). The V and J ends lost 5 bases and 2 bases respectively, with 21 bases between them. Germline CDR1 reads TSWWSYY; CDR2 reads QGS. The CDR3 loop spans 18 amino acids. CDR3 nucleotides: TGTGCTCTTGGGTCAGAGACTGGGCGACGTCCCTTGACAGCACAACTCTTCTTT. Its translation: CALGSETGRRPLTAQLFF.

This clone was detected many times. This likely came from a read error, as a far larger clone is one base away. V gene TRDV3 combines with J gene TRDJ1; D is uncertain. Germline CDR1 and CDR2: TVYSNPD and GDNSRS (reference sequence). The CDR3 consists of 10 residues. V dropped 2 bases and J dropped 7 bases, with 8 bases sitting between them. The CDR3 DNA sequence: TGTGCCTTTCGATTGGGTAAACTCATCTTT. Its translation is CAFRLGKLIF. The variable domain in full, with the rest retrieved from reference TRDV3 and TRDJ1, is CDKVTQSSPDQTVASGSEVVLLCTYDTVYSNPDLFWYRIRPDYSFQFVFYGDNSRSEGADFTQGRFSVKHILTQKAFHLVISPVRTEDSATYYCAFRLGKLIFGKGTRVTVEP.

This clone appeared many times. The protein in TCRdb stems from a much larger clone and differs at residue 20 from this DNA's translation, likely a read error; here the protein is translated from the DNA. This rearrangement joins TRDV1 to TRDJ1, with a possible D match to TRDD2 (6 bases). This CDR3 is built from 21 residues. Germline V lookup: CDR1 TSWWSYY, CDR2 QGS. This CDR3 is CALGGTHLPTINPWSHDKLTF. As DNA, the CDR3 is TGTGCTCTTGGGGGGACACACCTTCCCACGATAAACCCCTGGTCCCACGATAAACTCACCTTT.

In its sample, this clone was seen a few times. The protein given by TCRdb reflects a much larger clone and differs at residue 7 from this DNA's translation, likely from a read error; the protein shown is the DNA's translation. The rearrangement joins TRDV2 to TRDJ1, with 7 bases fitting TRDD3. Assignment of the J gene here rests on matching the DNA to germline, because TCRdb gives none. This CDR3 spans 18 amino acids. Germline CDR1 and CDR2: GEAIGNYY and EKD. Unmatched junction bases numbered 15, after V lost 1 base and J lost 2 bases. DNA of the CDR3: TGTGCCTGTGACACTAAGACCTGGGGGGGGCCCACAACCGATAAACTCATCTTT. It codes for CACDTKTWGGPTTDKLIF.

As regards this clone: It differs at one base from a far larger clone, so likely a read error. Within the sample, other DNA sequences also encode this same CDR3. The chain combines TRDV1 with TRDJ1; D possibly matches TRDD1 or TRDD3 (6 bases each). No J segment appears in TCRdb, so it was assigned here by matching the sequence to germline. CDR3 length equals 21 residues. From germline, CDR1 is TSWWSYY and CDR2 QGS. CDR3 protein: CALGSPPGKYGSGADTDKLIF. CDR3 nucleotide sequence: TGTGCCCTTGGGTCCCCTCCAGGGAAATACGGTTCTGGGGCCGACACCGATAAACTCATCTTT.

There are many counts of this clone. The protein TCRdb lists belongs to a much larger clone and differs from this DNA's translation at residue 6, which points to a read error; the protein shown is made from the DNA. The rearrangement links TRDV2 to TRDJ1; 7 positions match TRDD3. TCRdb leaves out the J gene; it was filled in here by matching the DNA to germline. Germline trimming cut 5 bases from V and 5 bases from J; bases unmatched to any gene: 13. This CDR3 comprises 15 residues. In germline, CDR1 is GEAIGNYY, CDR2 EKD. The CDR3 DNA follows: TGTGCCTGTGTCGAACCGGGGGATCGGGAGGATAAACTCATCTTT. This encodes CACVEPGDREDKLIF.

This clone is classed as medium-sized. The sample has other DNA sequences that encode this CDR3 too. J is TRDJ1 and V is TRDV1; 10 bases agree with TRDD3. This CDR3 comprises 27 residues. The ends lost 3 bases at V and 4 bases at J; junction bases unmatched: 41. Germline CDR1 and CDR2: TSWWSYY and QGS. In DNA, the CDR3 is TGTGCTCTTGGGGACACCACCTCCAACGATAGTACCTACCTCTTCTCCTACTGGGGGATGTTGGGCGATAAACTCATCTTT. Its protein is CALGDTTSNDSTYLFSYWGMLGDKLIF.

The sample holds a few counts of this clone. TCRdb records a much larger clone's protein for this DNA, with a difference at residue 17 that likely arises from a read error; the protein given is the translation of the DNA. The V segment is TRDV1, and no J call was made; the D segment call TRDD3 is taken from the table without a DNA check. The CDR3 consists of 19 residues. Germline V lookup: CDR1 TSWWSYY, CDR2 QGS. CDR3 sequence: CALGEPSDRLYPYTDKPIF. Written as DNA, the CDR3 is TGTGCTCTTGGGGAACCCTCGGACAGGCTTTACCCCTACACCGATAAACCCATCTTT.

This clone was recorded a few times. TCRdb records a much larger clone's protein for this DNA, with a difference at residue 17 that likely arises from a read error; the protein given is the translation of the DNA. The chain uses TRDV1 and TRDJ1, with 9 bases matching TRDD2. CDR3 size: 20 residues. The germline V gene encodes CDR1 TSWWSYY and CDR2 QGS. The CDR3, as DNA: TGTGCTCTTGGGGTGGACCTTCCTACTGAGGCCCGCGCTTACACCGATAGACTCATCTTT. Translation: CALGVDLPTEARAYTDRLIF.

A few counts support this clone. A read error likely explains why the TCRdb protein, taken from a much larger clone, differs from this DNA's translation at residue 6; the protein shown is translated from the DNA. V gene TRDV2 combines with J gene TRDJ1, with TRDD3 matching 8 bases. TCRdb gives no J gene; it was assigned here by matching the DNA to germline. J was trimmed by 0 bases and V by 0 bases; bases with no gene match: 8. This CDR3 has 17 residues. Germline CDR1 reads GEAIGNYY; CDR2 reads EKD. In DNA, the CDR3 is TGTGCCTGTGACACCATAGGGCTTGGGGGATACACCGATAAACTCATCTTT. It yields the protein CACDTIGLGGYTDKLIF.

Worth noting for this clone: TCRdb's protein for this DNA is that of a much larger clone and differs from the translation at residue 8, likely a read error; the protein shown is the DNA translation. The chain couples TRDV2 to TRDJ1, with 10 bases identical to TRDD3. No J gene is reported in TCRdb; it was inferred here by comparing the DNA with germline. After removal of 3 bases from V and 4 bases from J, the junction contained 34 bases not matched to a gene. The germline V gene has CDR1 GEAIGNYY and CDR2 EKD. CDR3 length equals 24 residues. The CDR3 spells CACDPITTSVPDTGGSFRGDKLIF. Here the CDR3 DNA reads TGTGCCTGTGACCCGATTACCACCTCGGTTCCCGATACTGGGGGATCATTCCGGGGCGATAAACTCATCTTT.

This clone turned up a few times. The TCRdb record carries a much larger clone's protein, which differs from this DNA's translation at residue 11; a read error is the likely cause, and the protein listed here is the DNA translation. The chain has TRDV2 and TRDJ3; maybe TRDD3 (6 bases). The J gene was not available in TCRdb and was assigned here by matching the DNA to germline segments. The CDR3 contains 16 residues. In germline, CDR1 is GEAIGNYY, CDR2 EKD. CDR3 loop: CACDPKSYWDPRQMFF. For the CDR3, the DNA is TGTGCCTGTGATCCCAAAAGCTACTGGGACCCCCGACAGATGTTTTTC.

This clone was seen a few times. It differs at one base from a far larger clone, so likely a read error. Other DNA sequences in this specimen translate into the identical CDR3. The V gene is TRDV1, the J gene TRDJ1, with 8 bases fitting TRDD3. The J gene was not available in TCRdb and was assigned here by matching the DNA to germline segments. CDR3 size: 25 residues. Germline CDR1 and CDR2: TSWWSYY and QGS. CDR3 sequence reads: CALGELPAVALTRILGGSRADKLIF. DNA for the CDR3: TGTGCCCTTGGGGAACTTCCCGCGGTGGCCCTTACGAGGATACTGGGGGGTTCCCGGGCCGATAAACTCATCTTT.

Within the sample, this clone is medium-sized (0.01 to 0.1%). Other DNA sequences in this sample translate to the same CDR3. The J gene is TRDJ1, the V gene TRDV1; D gene uncertain. V lost 5 bases, J lost 8 bases, and 6 bases lay in between. Germline loops: CDR1 TSWWSYY, CDR2 QGS. The CDR3 length is 10 residues. Here the CDR3 reads CALGKAKLIF. The CDR3 DNA reads TGTGCTCTTGGGAAGGCCAAACTCATCTTT.

For this clone: Since a far larger clone is one base different, this is likely a read error. Other DNA variants within this sample encode the same CDR3. The chain combines TRDV2 with TRDJ4; D is possibly TRDD3 (5 bases). Since TCRdb gives no J gene, matching the DNA to germline was used here to assign it. Germline V lookup: CDR1 GEAIGNYY, CDR2 EKD. V was cut by 1 base and J by 2 bases, with 19 bases left in between. CDR3 size: 16 residues. In nucleotides, the CDR3 is TGTGCCTGTGACACAAAGGCTGTCGGGGACACTAGACCCCTGATCTTT. Protein: CACDTKAVGDTRPLIF.